The source of this T cell receptor beta chain is a study of shared clonotypes between healthy human individuals. Clones were sequenced by immunoSEQ multiplex PCR, and TCRdb holds only the in-frame ones, with some missing. In the table there are some 2,000,000 clones, under 97% of which are singletons. V lost 7 bases and J lost 8; bases outside the gene matches: 6. The CDR3 has 13 residues. Germline assignment: CDR1 SNHLY and CDR2 FYNNEI. The chain has TRBV2 and TRBJ1-4, with TRBD1 matching 8 bases. This TCR was sampled from a man aged 18-30 years in good health. Sequencing was performed on naive CD4+ T cells sorted from blood. Subset: CD45RA+ positively selected. DNA of the CDR3: TGTGCCAGCAACCAGGGGGCGGGCGAAAAACTGTTTTTT. It specifies CASNQGAGEKLFF. Supplemented by reference TRBV2 and TRBJ1-4, the full variable domain reads EPEVTQTPSHQVTQMGQEVILRCVPISNHLYFYWYRQILGQKVEFLVSFYNNEISEKSEIFDDQFSVERPDGSNFTLKIRSTKLEDSAMYFCASNQGAGEKLFFGSGTQLSVL.